What follows is one T cell receptor beta chain and its context. The antigen remains unidentified. The data were obtained in a study of T cell responses to AZD1222 COVID-19 vaccine. The repertoire was sequenced with immunoSEQ multiplex PCR; TCRdb's copy has only in-frame clones and lacks some. This sample carries some 150,000 clones, about 88% of them seen once, and the ten largest clones take approximately 7%. The germline V and J ends were trimmed by 3 bases and 7 bases, with 22 bases remaining between them. Germline lookup yields CDR1 SGHAT and CDR2 FQNNGV. The CDR3 totals 16 residues. General observations from the study: Among those given AZD1222, only six were seropositive at baseline. The CD4 TCRs associated with vaccination extended across spike and predominated at 160-218 and 743-854. Repertoire samples came only from after the peak T cell response. White British people made up most donors, females outnumbered males, and clonal diversity was possibly underestimated.

The TCR originated in an adult who had recovered from COVID-19. This rearrangement joins TRBV11-2 to TRBJ2-7; perhaps TRBD2 as D (6 bases). This specimen consisted of peripheral blood, obtained after recovery from COVID-19. The CDR3 loop reads CASSLSVSSGDTEQYF. In DNA, the CDR3 is TGTGCCAGCAGCTTGTCCGTGAGTAGCGGAGATACGGAGCAGTACTTC.